This T cell receptor (beta chain) comes out of a study of T cell changes during pregnancy in multiple sclerosis. Profiling relied on immunoSEQ multiplex PCR, and the TCRdb table lists in-frame clones only, not all of them. The repertoire holds about 28,000 clones, with just over 85% as singletons. The CDR3 covers 15 residues. Germline loops: CDR1 SNHLY, CDR2 FYNNEI. Trimming shortened V by 2 bases and J by 6 bases, and 14 bases separated the two germline ends. The table lists this clone with a count of one. The TCR was taken from a female donor in good health, enrolled as a control in a pregnancy study. The chain combines TRBV2 with TRBJ2-1, with a possible D match to TRBD1 (5 bases). The input for sequencing was CD4+ T cells from peripheral blood mononuclear cells, taken in the first trimester of pregnancy. CDR3 DNA: TGTGCCAGCAGTGAATCACAAGGGGTACTCAATGAGCAGTTCTTC. Its protein product is CASSESQGVLNEQFF.